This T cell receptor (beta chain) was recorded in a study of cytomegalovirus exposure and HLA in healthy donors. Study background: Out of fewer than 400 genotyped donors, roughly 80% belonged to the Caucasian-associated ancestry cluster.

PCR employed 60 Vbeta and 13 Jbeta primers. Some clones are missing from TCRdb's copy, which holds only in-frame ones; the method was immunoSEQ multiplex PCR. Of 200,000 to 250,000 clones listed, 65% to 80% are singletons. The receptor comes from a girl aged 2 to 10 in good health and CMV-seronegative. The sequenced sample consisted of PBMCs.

CDR3 sequence (DNA): TGCGCCAGCAGTGATGGGGGACAGGGTGTCGAGCAGTACTTC. Translated: CASSDGGQGVEQYF. The chain links TRBV10-1 to TRBJ2-7, with TRBD1 matching 9 bases. CDR1 is WNHNN, CDR2 SYGVQD, per germline (reference sequence). The CDR3 is 14 residues long. Trimming cost V 3 bases and J 6 bases; bases outside gene matches: 6.